The following is a T cell receptor beta chain sequence with its context. There is no known antigen for this receptor. Nothing much larger sits one base from this clone, and base qualities are not available. The CDR3 regions of human TCRbeta chains were analyzed by immunosequencing. The paper's processing steps were these. Repertoire TCRs were matched against a reference library of SARS-CoV-2-specific TCRs generated with the MIRA antigen-specificity platform. Breadth meant the fraction of unique TCRs that were SARS-CoV-2-associated, whereas depth meant the fraction of total T cells that were SARS-CoV-2-associated. Using the MIRA data, each spike-specific TCR was mapped to the spike region that the TCR reacts to and placed in a CD4 or CD8 class. Log10-transformed breadth and depth values were compared by one-way ANOVA with Sidak's multiple comparisons tests. This immuneACCESS table, as held by TCRdb, lists in-frame sequences with V and J called but not all clones. Of the missing ones, under half trace to an unresolved V gene in checked studies; the others have no known cause. The DNA gave D and trimming, while V, J and clone size come from that table. The sample table holds over 120,000 clones, of which approximately 92% were seen once. The ten largest clones represent 3% to 4% of the sample.

CDR1 and CDR2 were assigned from the germline V gene as SNHLY and FYNNEI. From V the trimming removes 7 bases and from J it removes 2 bases, while the gene matches leave 6 bases of the junction unaccounted for. CDR3 length: 15 amino acids, cysteine to phenylalanine. The sequence is cut down to CDR3 DNA, 45 bases in frame from base 1. This sample's time point label indicates: about 28 days (+/-7) after the second vaccine dose. AZD1222 recipients whose second dose came at about 4 weeks and those whose second dose came at about 12 weeks were combined into one group, since spike-specific TCR depth and breadth did not differ between the two schedules. Vaccinee samples were obtained from the UK trials COV001 and COV002, which included a single-blind randomized controlled phase 2/3 trial of AZD1222 (ChAdOx1 nCoV-19) in healthy adults. For TCRbeta chain sequencing, PBMC samples were collected from trial participants at day 0 and at day 28 after the second dose.

The data belong to a study of T cell responses to AZD1222 COVID-19 vaccine (dated by TCRdb to the early 2020s). Describing the broader study: TCR sequencing covered more than 230 trial participants: nearly 210 given two doses of AZD1222 and 26 given two doses of MenACWY control vaccine. Trial participants were enrolled by age into subgroups of 18-55, 56-69 and 70-plus years, and around 150, 29 and 61 TCR-sequenced participants, respectively, were included in these subgroups. Findings and caveats that apply to the study as a whole: In the small 56-69-year group, the increase in depth fell short of significance, most likely because of low power. Participants were mostly white British and included more females than males, and it was suggested by the authors that clonal diversity may have been underestimated. The whole spike protein was spanned by vaccine-associated CD4 TCRs, and dominant responses were seen in regions 160-218 and 743-854. Because no day 14 peak-response samples were available, repertoires were characterized only after the peak T cell response. After two AZD1222 doses, spike-specific TCR breadth and depth were significantly higher than at day 0 and than in MenACWY recipients. Conclusions about previously exposed vaccinees are limited, since just five or six AZD1222 recipients were seropositive for SARS-CoV-2 at baseline. Reportedly, almost half of the unique spike-specific TCRs recognized epitopes lying outside the regions that are mutated in the B.1.351 and B.1.1.7 variants.

Sequenced material: peripheral blood, taken 28 days after the second AZD1222 dose. The sequence was collected from an adult who received the AZD1222 COVID-19 vaccine. The receptor chain draws on TRBV2 and TRBJ2-1, with 9 middle bases fitting TRBD2. At the DNA level, the sequence is TGTGCCAGCACGATCGGCGGGAGGGCCTACAATGAGCAGTTCTTC. The translation is CASTIGGRAYNEQFF.